This T cell receptor beta chain stems from a study of T-cell reconstitution after alpha-beta-depleted transplantation in children. CDR3 length: 12 amino acids. Germline CDR1 is DFQATT and CDR2 is SNEGSKA (reference sequence). V was cut by 6 bases and J by 2 bases, with 10 bases left in between. It was with unique molecular identifiers that the TCRbeta library was prepared. TCRdb reprocessed the PCR reads with MiXCR, giving one entry per CDR3 protein. The table shows about 600,000 distinct CDR3 sequences, with about 10% occurring only once. The specimen comprised PBMCs from the stem cell graft donor, sampled from the stem cell graft. The clonotype originates from a human donor who donated a stem cell graft to a child with acute myeloid leukemia. V gene TRBV20-1 combines with J gene TRBJ1-2, with D hard to call. Written as DNA, the CDR3 is TGCAGTGCCGCCGACGGAAACTATGGCTACACCTTC. It yields the protein CSAADGNYGYTF.